Shown below are 20 T cell receptor beta chains from a single sample sequenced in a study of T cells in women clearing cervical HPV infection. The repertoire was sequenced with immunoSEQ multiplex PCR; TCRdb's copy has only in-frame clones and lacks some. The sample holds around 41,000 clones. Sequenced sample: blood buffy coat. The receptors were sampled from a woman aged 18 to 69 with a cervical HPV16 infection that either progressed to CIN3+ or cleared (not recorded which).

The sequenced part of the CDR3 DNA is TGTGCCAGCAGTTCGACAGGGAAGAACACTGAA. This translates into CASSSTGKNTE. The whole CDR3 sequence is CASSSTGKNTEAFF. The rearrangement uses TRBV28 and TRBJ1-1; 7 bases line up with TRBD1. The observed sequence ends 3 residues before the CDR3 terminus, with the missing tail filled in from the germline J gene. CDR1 is MDHEN and CDR2 is SYDVKM in the germline V gene. The trim removed 4 bases at V and 1 base at J, leaving 3 bases unmatched. The CDR3 consists of 14 residues.

On this clone: The CDR3 end falls 3 residues outside the read, so it is completed with the germline J gene. V gene TRBV9 combines with J gene TRBJ2-4, with no clear D. Trimming removed 0 bases from V and 0 bases from J, with 7 bases in between. Germline V gene sequence: CDR1 SGDLS, CDR2 YYNGEE. The CDR3 has 15 amino acids. The covered CDR3 bases are TGTGCCAGCAGCGTAGAGGGCAGAGCCAAAAACATT. It specifies CASSVEGRAKNI. The full CDR3 is CASSVEGRAKNIQYF.

In the case of this clone: The read finishes 3 residues shy of the CDR3 end, and the germline J gene is used to complete it. The genes are TRBV6-1 and TRBJ2-7; 11 bases map to TRBD2. The germline V gene encodes CDR1 MNHNS and CDR2 SASEGT. V shed 2 bases, J shed 0 bases, and the junction held 0 bases outside the gene matches. The CDR3 extends over 15 amino acids. CDR3 protein: CASSELAGGSYEQYF. The CDR3 DNA, read in part, is TGTGCCAGCAGTGAACTAGCGGGAGGCTCCTACGAG.

Remarks on this clone: Read coverage stops 3 residues before the CDR3 terminus; the germline J gene supplies the remainder. The chain joins TRBV6-1 to TRBJ1-6, with D possibly TRBD1 on 6 matching bases. CDR1 and CDR2 (germline): MNHNS, SASEGT. The CDR3 covers 13 residues. The V gene lost 4 bases and the J gene lost 10 bases, with 11 bases spanning the gap. The CDR3: CASSARGNSPLHF. The CDR3 DNA, read in part, is TGTGCCAGCAGTGCCAGGGGTAACTCACCC.

As to this clone: Sequencing ends 3 residues short of the CDR3 end; the germline J gene provides the rest. The chain is built from TRBV11-1 and TRBJ2-4, with a tentative D call TRBD2 (6 bases). Germline V lookup: CDR1 SGHAT, CDR2 FQDESV (reference sequence). Trimming cost V 1 base and J 6 bases, with 13 bases left between them. The CDR3 extends over 15 amino acids. The chain's CDR3 is CASSLDHGGGNIQYF. The DNA read from the CDR3 is TGTGCCAGCAGCTTAGATCACGGGGGTGGAAACATT.

As regards this clone: With the read ending 3 residues before the CDR3 end, the germline J gene is used to fill in that end. The genes are TRBV12-3 or TRBV12-4 and TRBJ2-2; D is undetermined. Trimming took 6 bases from V and 3 from J, leaving 11 bases between them. This CDR3 has 14 residues. Partial CDR3 DNA: TGTGCCAGCAGACAACTTAGGGACACCGGGGAG. Its protein product is CASRQLRDTGE. In full, the CDR3 is CASRQLRDTGELFF.

Details on this clone: The read ends 3 residues before the CDR3 terminus; that terminus is restored from the germline J gene. The chain recombines TRBV19 with TRBJ2-1; 10 nucleotides agree with TRBD1. This CDR3 spans 17 amino acids. Germline lookup yields CDR1 LNHDA and CDR2 SQIVND (reference sequence). J was trimmed by 9 bases and V by 6 bases; bases with no gene match: 17. CDR3 residues: CASSGPPTGGGLGEQFF. CDR3 DNA (partial): TGTGCCAGTAGCGGACCCCCGACAGGGGGCGGACTGGGTGAG.

Turning to this clone: The CDR3 is cut off 3 residues early in the read; its end comes from the germline J gene. V is TRBV28 and J is TRBJ1-6; no firm D call. Germline V gene lookup returns CDR1 MDHEN and CDR2 SYDVKM. The CDR3 has 18 residues. The V end was cut by 2 bases, the J end by 0 bases, with 14 bases between. The part of the CDR3 DNA that was read is TGTGCCAGCAGTTTACAACTAGCGGCCAGCTCCTATAATTCACCC. It yields the protein CASSLQLAASSYNSP. The CDR3, in full, reads CASSLQLAASSYNSPLHF. Drawing the rest from reference TRBV28 and TRBJ1-6, the complete variable domain is DVKVTQSSRYLVKRTGEKVFLECVQDMDHENMFWYRQDPGLGLRLIYFSYDVKMKEKGDIPEGYSVSREKKERFSLILESASTNQTSMYLCASSLQLAASSYNSPLHFGNGTRLTVT.

Note on this clone: The read falls 3 residues short of the CDR3 end, and the missing part is taken from the germline J gene. The genes are TRBV12-3 or TRBV12-4 and TRBJ1-5, with TRBD1 as a possible D gene (5 bases). This CDR3 comprises 14 residues. V shed 2 bases and J shed 2 bases, with 7 bases lying between them. The DNA read from the CDR3 is TGTGCCAGCAGTTTACAGGGAGGCAATCAGCCC. It translates to CASSLQGGNQP. The entire CDR3 is CASSLQGGNQPQHF.

Concerning this clone itself: The sequenced fragment ends 3 residues before the CDR3 boundary, so the rest is inferred from the germline J gene. This chain connects TRBV2 to TRBJ2-6; D is perhaps TRBD2 (5 bases). The germline V gene has CDR1 SNHLY and CDR2 FYNNEI. Deletions cut 6 bases from V and 0 bases from J, with 12 bases between. This CDR3 has 16 amino acids. This CDR3 is CASRVGLFSGANVLTF. CDR3 DNA, as far as it was read: TGTGCCAGCAGGGTTGGACTTTTCTCTGGGGCCAACGTC.

As regards this clone: The read finishes 3 residues shy of the CDR3 end, and the germline J gene is used to complete it. The rearrangement uses TRBV5-1 and TRBJ2-5; no clear D. The CDR3 is 14 residues long. V shed 4 bases and J shed 2 bases, with 12 bases lying between them. CDR1 and CDR2 (germline): SGHRS, YFSETQ. The CDR3 sequence is CASSPSRRQETQYF. The sequenced CDR3 bases are TGCGCCAGCAGCCCCTCGAGGCGGCAAGAGACC.

Worth noting for this clone: The DNA ends 3 residues before the CDR3 does, and the rest of the CDR3 is filled in from the germline J gene. The V and J genes are TRBV20-1 and TRBJ2-3; 7 bases fit TRBD1. The germline V gene encodes CDR1 DFQATT and CDR2 SNEGSKA (reference sequence). This CDR3 is built from 13 residues. V lost 5 bases and J lost 6; bases outside the gene matches: 8. The CDR3: CSADRVPSDTQYF. The CDR3 bases that were read are TGCAGTGCTGACAGGGTCCCCTCGGATACG.

With respect to this clone: Read coverage stops 3 residues before the CDR3 terminus; the germline J gene supplies the remainder. This chain uses TRBV29-1 with TRBJ2-1; maybe TRBD1 (6 bases). CDR1 and CDR2 (germline): SQVTM, ANQGSEA. This CDR3 is built from 15 residues. The V end lost 5 bases, the J end lost 0 bases, and 14 bases lay between the germline ends. This chain's CDR3 is CSVSSGTSSYNEQFF. The DNA read from the CDR3 is TGCAGCGTTTCCTCCGGGACAAGCTCCTACAATGAG.

Of note for this clone: The CDR3 is cut off 3 residues early in the read; its end comes from the germline J gene. The gene calls are TRBV5-6 and TRBJ1-6; tentative D call: TRBD1 (5 bases). This CDR3 comprises 15 residues. V was clipped by 0 bases and J by 5 bases, with 9 bases between them. The germline gives CDR1 SGHDT, CDR2 YYEEEE. CDR3 DNA (partial): TGTGCCAGCAGCTTGGGACAGAAGAATAATTCACCC. Amino acids: CASSLGQKNNSP. The CDR3 reads in full as CASSLGQKNNSPLHF.

With regard to this clone: The observed sequence ends 3 residues before the CDR3 terminus, with the missing tail filled in from the germline J gene. Other DNA sequences in this specimen translate into the identical CDR3. The V gene is TRBV28, the J gene TRBJ1-2; D is perhaps TRBD1 (5 bases). V shed 2 bases and J shed 1 base, with 8 bases lying between them. The CDR3 is made up of 14 amino acids. Germline V CDR1 and CDR2: MDHEN, SYDVKM. CDR3 amino acids: CASSLDQGNYGYTF. The DNA read from the CDR3 is TGTGCCAGCAGTTTAGATCAGGGTAACTATGGC.

Notes on this clone: Read data end 3 residues before the CDR3 end; the end is taken from the germline J gene. The chain is built from TRBV2 and TRBJ2-3; 13 bases line up with TRBD2. Germline V gene lookup returns CDR1 SNHLY and CDR2 FYNNEI. The CDR3 is 16 amino acids. V gave up 9 bases and J gave up 0 bases; unmatched junction bases: 6. The DNA read from the CDR3 is TGTGCCAGACGGACTAGCGGGGGCTCTAGCACAGATACG. This codes for CARRTSGGSSTDT. The whole CDR3 sequence reads CARRTSGGSSTDTQYF. Based on the CDR3 plus reference TRBV2 and TRBJ2-3, the full variable domain is EPEVTQTPSHQVTQMGQEVILRCVPISNHLYFYWYRQILGQKVEFLVSFYNNEISEKSEIFDDQFSVERPDGSNFTLKIRSTKLEDSAMYFCARRTSGGSSTDTQYFGPGTRLTVL.

Points on this clone: The read halts 3 residues ahead of the CDR3 end, with the missing end drawn from the germline J gene. The chain carries TRBV19 and TRBJ1-5; TRBD1 might be the D (5 bases). CDR3 length equals 17 residues. V lost 0 bases to trimming and J lost 3 bases, with 15 bases between them. Germline CDR1 and CDR2: LNHDA and SQIVND (reference sequence). This chain's CDR3 is CASSIDGRQGNNQPQHF. The sequenced CDR3 bases are TGTGCCAGTAGTATAGATGGAAGGCAGGGCAACAATCAGCCC.

Notes on this clone: The read falls 3 residues short of the CDR3 end, and the missing part is taken from the germline J gene. The chain links TRBV28 to TRBJ1-2; TRBD1 aligns across 7 bases. The germline gives CDR1 MDHEN, CDR2 SYDVKM. CDR3 length equals 15 residues. J lost 7 bases, V lost 5 bases, and 13 bases had no gene match. The sequenced CDR3 bases are TGTGCCAGCAGTCAACCGGGACAGAAACGGGGTGGC. This gives the protein CASSQPGQKRGG. The whole CDR3 is CASSQPGQKRGGYTF.

Regarding this clone: The read halts 3 residues ahead of the CDR3 end, with the missing end drawn from the germline J gene. The gene calls are TRBV5-6 and TRBJ2-5; D remains ambiguous. The CDR3 extends over 13 amino acids. The germline V gene encodes CDR1 SGHDT and CDR2 YYEEEE. Between the trimmed V and J ends, which lost 0 bases and 5 bases, there was a span of 8 bases. Incomplete CDR3 DNA: TGTGCCAGCAGCTTGGATCAGGCGGAGACC. This encodes CASSLDQAET. The whole CDR3 protein is CASSLDQAETQYF.

Worth noting for this clone: The read finishes 3 residues shy of the CDR3 end, and the germline J gene is used to complete it. This chain connects TRBV20-1 to TRBJ1-3; weak D call: TRBD1 (6 bases). CDR1 is DFQATT and CDR2 is SNEGSKA in the germline V gene (reference sequence). Trimming left V 3 bases short and J 0 bases short, with 9 bases between. The CDR3 runs 14 residues. The CDR3 DNA, read in part, is TGCAGTGCTAGGGGGGACAACTCTGGAAACACC. This codes for CSARGDNSGNT. The full CDR3 reads CSARGDNSGNTIYF.